This TCR beta chain appears in the sequencing data of a study of T cell responses to AZD1222 COVID-19 vaccine. Study-wide results and caveats: Repertoires were collected only later (after the peak T cell response had occurred). Seropositive status at baseline applied to only six AZD1222 recipients. Mostly white British, mostly female donors; authors suggested clonal diversity may be underestimated.

With 4 bases removed from V and 0 bases from J, the gap between germline ends came to 6 bases. CDR1 and CDR2 (germline): LNHDA, SQIVND (reference sequence). The CDR3 runs to 13 residues. Sequenced by immunoSEQ multiplex PCR; TCRdb stores in-frame clones only, minus some. The repertoire holds roughly 160,000 clones, with 92% as singletons. A word on this clone: Its antigen is unidentified.

This chain connects TRBV19 to TRBJ1-1, with D uncertain. The material was peripheral blood, obtained on day 0 of MenACWY control vaccination. The source is an adult in good health. CDR3 coding DNA: TGTGCCAGTAGTACAAGCCTGAACACTGAAGCTTTCTTT. Its translation is CASSTSLNTEAFF.